Below, 21 T cell receptor beta chains from the same sample are listed, as sequenced in a study of blood T cells in healthy people across ages. Primers used in a second PCR of about 7 to 12 cycles were a sample-barcoded 5' primer and a J-beta primer mix. TCRdb called the 5' RACE reads again in MiXCR, with one record for every CDR3 protein. The table includes 700,000 or so distinct CDR3 sequences, about 43% detected once. What was sequenced was blood. These receptors all come from a man at least 80 years old in good health.

This clonotype has a handful of counts. The chain recombines TRBV7-2 with TRBJ2-1; TRBD1 matches at 8 bases. The CDR3 has 13 amino acids. Trimming took 1 base from V and 13 from J; bases not matched to a gene: 6. In germline, CDR1 is SGHTA, CDR2 FQGNSA. The CDR3 sequence: CASSLEVGTGQFF. The DNA of the CDR3 is TGTGCCAGCAGCTTAGAAGTCGGGACAGGCCAGTTCTTC.

The V call is TRBV6-1, the J call TRBJ2-5, with 11 nucleotides matching TRBD1. There are 16 residues in the CDR3. Germline-derived CDR1 and CDR2 are MNHNS and SASEGT. After removal of 3 bases from V and 5 bases from J, the junction contained 8 bases not matched to a gene. The CDR3 DNA sequence: TGTGCCAGCAGTGAGTTAATCGGACAGGGGGCTGAGACCCAGTACTTC. It yields the protein CASSELIGQGAETQYF.

There are a few counts of this clonotype. J is TRBJ2-6 and V is TRBV9; D might be TRBD2 (5 bases). Trimming shortened V by 0 bases and J by 1 base, and 11 bases separated the two germline ends. The CDR3 is 17 amino acids. Germline V gene lookup returns CDR1 SGDLS and CDR2 YYNGEE. CDR3 nucleotides: TGTGCCAGCAGCGTAGGAGGGTTCTTATCTGGGGCCAACGTCCTGACTTTC. Protein: CASSVGGFLSGANVLTF. Variable domain in full (rest from reference TRBV9 and TRBJ2-6): DSGVTQTPKHLITATGQRVTLRCSPRSGDLSVYWYQQSLDQGLQFLIQYYNGEERAKGNILERFSAQQFPDLHSELNLSSLELGDSALYFCASSVGGFLSGANVLTFGAGSRLTVL.

The chain employs TRBV11-2 and TRBJ2-3; tentatively, D is TRBD1 (6 bases). Trimming left V 2 bases short and J 0 bases short, with 18 bases between. The CDR3 is 18 amino acids. Per germline, CDR1 SGHAT and CDR2 FQNNGV. The CDR3 coding sequence is TGTGCCAGCAGCTTAAGGGGGTTGGGGAGAACTAGCACAGATACGCAGTATTTT. Translated, it gives CASSLRGLGRTSTDTQYF.

The chain uses TRBV18 and TRBJ2-5, with D tentatively TRBD1 (5 bases). The end of the DNA aligns better with TRBJ2-7, so the J call may be wrong. The CDR3 covers 12 residues. CDR1 and CDR2 from the germline V gene are KGHSH and LQKENI. Written as DNA, the CDR3 is TGTGCCAGCTCACCAGTGGGGCCCGAGCAGTACTTC. Translation gives CASSPVGPEQYF.

On this clonotype itself: The junction shows a germline mismatch at one end, possibly a read error. The gene calls are TRBV2 and TRBJ2-2; 13 nucleotides align to TRBD2. The V gene's germline CDR1 is SNHLY and CDR2 FYNNEI. There are 15 residues in the CDR3. The CDR3 sequence is CASSSTLGTSGKLFF. The CDR3 DNA reads TGTGCCAGCAGTTCAACCCTAGGGACTAGCGGGAAGCTGTTTTTT.

The rearrangement uses TRBV6-2 or TRBV6-3 and TRBJ2-7; 11 nucleotides match TRBD1. The V gene's germline CDR1 is MNHEY and CDR2 SVGEGT. The CDR3 has 15 residues. J lost 1 base, V lost 6 bases, and 5 bases had no gene match. The CDR3 DNA is TGTGCCAGCAGGTCGGACAGGGGGCGATCCTACGAGCAGTACTTC. Translation gives CASRSDRGRSYEQYF.

The rearrangement links TRBV6-2 or TRBV6-3 to TRBJ2-5; D possibly matches TRBD1 or TRBD2 (5 bases each). V was clipped by 5 bases and J by 11 bases, with 15 bases between them. CDR1 is MNHEY, CDR2 SVGEGT, per germline. The CDR3 has 12 residues. CDR3 nucleotide sequence: TGTGCCAGCAGTCCCCGGGGCGTTGAGCAGTACTTC. It codes for CASSPRGVEQYF.

This clonotype has a handful of counts. The gene calls are TRBV25-1 and TRBJ2-5; the match to TRBD2 covers 12 bases. Germline assignment: CDR1 MGHDK and CDR2 SYGVNS. The junction had 5 bases not matched to a gene; V was cut back by 3 bases and J by 3 bases. The CDR3 covers 16 residues. The CDR3 here is CASSDPGLAGKETQYF. DNA of the CDR3: TGTGCCAGCAGTGACCCTGGACTAGCGGGGAAAGAGACCCAGTACTTC.

The chain carries TRBV11-2 and TRBJ1-6; tentatively, D is TRBD1 (5 bases). V was clipped by 5 bases and J by 10 bases, with 12 bases between them. This CDR3 contains 13 residues. Germline CDR1 SGHAT, CDR2 FQNNGV. In DNA form, the CDR3 reads TGTGCCAGCAGCCTTCAGGGTTCCTCACCCCTCCACTTT. It translates to CASSLQGSSPLHF.

This clonotype has just one count. The V call is TRBV11-2, the J call TRBJ2-7, with 14 bases lining up with TRBD2. CDR3 length: 20 residues. CDR1 SGHAT and CDR2 FQNNGV come from the germline V gene. The J segment lost 2 bases and the V segment lost 2 bases, leaving 14 bases of the junction unmatched. CDR3 bases: TGTGCCAGCAGCTTAAGTTTCGGGACTAGCGGGAGCCGACAGACCTACGAGCAGTACTTC. Encoded protein: CASSLSFGTSGSRQTYEQYF.

In this sample, this clonotype turned up many times. The chain has TRBV29-1 and TRBJ2-5; 7 nucleotides agree with TRBD2. The CDR3 extends over 15 amino acids. Germline assignment: CDR1 SQVTM and CDR2 ANQGSEA. The junction had 8 bases not matched to a gene; V was cut back by 4 bases and J by 0 bases. CDR3: CSVASGARYQETQYF. CDR3 coding DNA: TGCAGCGTTGCCAGCGGGGCAAGGTACCAAGAGACCCAGTACTTC.

The gene calls are TRBV5-5 and TRBJ2-2; the D is unclear. The ends were cut back, 5 bases at V and 2 bases at J, with 13 bases in the middle. CDR3 length: 15 residues. Germline CDR1 SGHKS, CDR2 YYEKEE (reference sequence). The CDR3 region has the DNA TGTGCCAGCAGGCCGGCAAGGGCTAACACCGGGGAGCTGTTTTTT. Translated, it gives CASRPARANTGELFF.

This clonotype was picked up one time. The chain uses TRBV7-9 and TRBJ2-1, with TRBD1 as a possible D gene (5 bases). V lost 5 bases, J lost 10 bases, and 9 bases lay in between. The CDR3 is made up of 11 amino acids. From germline, CDR1 is SEHNR and CDR2 FQNEAQ (reference sequence). CDR3 DNA: TGTGCCAGCAGCCCCGACAGAGAGCAGTTCTTC. Translated: CASSPDREQFF.

The rearrangement joins TRBV28 to TRBJ2-6; the D gene is possibly TRBD2 (5 bases). The CDR3 runs to 17 residues. Trimming removed 3 bases from V and 4 bases from J, with 16 bases in between. The germline gives CDR1 MDHEN, CDR2 SYDVKM. The CDR3: CASSFMWAGVGANVLTF. The CDR3 coding sequence is TGTGCCAGCAGTTTCATGTGGGCCGGGGTAGGGGCCAACGTCCTGACTTTC. The full variable domain, rest sourced from reference TRBV28 and TRBJ2-6, is DVKVTQSSRYLVKRTGEKVFLECVQDMDHENMFWYRQDPGLGLRLIYFSYDVKMKEKGDIPEGYSVSREKKERFSLILESASTNQTSMYLCASSFMWAGVGANVLTFGAGSRLTVL.

This rearrangement joins TRBV5-6 to TRBJ2-4, with D possibly matching TRBD1 (5 bases). The J call may be faulty, since TRBJ2-7 better matches the DNA end. CDR1 is SGHDT and CDR2 is YYEEEE in the germline V gene. CDR3 length: 14 residues. The CDR3 loop reads CASSLGQQGSEQYF. The CDR3 DNA sequence: TGTGCCAGCAGCTTGGGGCAGCAGGGTTCCGAGCAGTACTTC.

With regard to this clonotype: A read error may produce the germline difference seen at one junction end. The V call is TRBV3-1, the J call TRBJ1-4; the D gene is possibly TRBD1 (5 bases). The CDR3 is 15 residues long. CDR1 is LGHDT and CDR2 is YNNKEL in the germline V gene (reference sequence). The CDR3 nucleotides are TGCGCCAGCAGCCAAGGATTTGGGGGGGGTGAAAAACTGTTTTTT. Protein: CASSQGFGGGEKLFF.

This CDR3 reads CATSKYLSSYEQYF. The CDR3 region has the DNA TGTGCCACCAGCAAATACTTGAGCTCCTACGAGCAGTACTTC. The chain carries TRBV15 and TRBJ2-7; D is ambiguous. This CDR3 has 14 residues. V dropped 4 bases and J dropped 0 bases, with 10 bases sitting between them. Per the germline V gene, CDR1 is LNHNV and CDR2 is YYDKDF (reference sequence).

This chain uses TRBV5-1 with TRBJ2-5; TRBD2 matches 7 bases. Trimming removed 4 bases from V and 2 bases from J; junction bases left unmatched: 8. Germline CDR1 reads SGHRS; CDR2 reads YFSETQ. The CDR3 sequence is 15 residues long. CDR3 sequence: CASSAGTILQETQYF. The CDR3 DNA reads as TGCGCCAGCAGCGCCGGGACTATTTTACAAGAGACCCAGTACTTC.

The chain recombines TRBV12-3 or TRBV12-4 with TRBJ2-5; TRBD1 agrees at 7 bases. The J call could be wrong; TRBJ2-7 is a better fit for the DNA end. This CDR3 contains 13 residues. CDR3 in amino acids: CASSTTGFNEQYF. Written as DNA, the CDR3 is TGTGCCAGCAGTACGACAGGGTTCAACGAGCAGTACTTC.

This chain connects TRBV12-3 or TRBV12-4 to TRBJ2-2; TRBD1 matches 8 bases. This CDR3 has 14 amino acids. The V and J ends lost 6 bases and 6 bases, in that order; junction bases with no gene match: 6. The CDR3 is CASSLGQGAGELFF. In DNA, the CDR3 is TGTGCCAGCAGCCTAGGACAGGGTGCCGGGGAGCTGTTTTTT.